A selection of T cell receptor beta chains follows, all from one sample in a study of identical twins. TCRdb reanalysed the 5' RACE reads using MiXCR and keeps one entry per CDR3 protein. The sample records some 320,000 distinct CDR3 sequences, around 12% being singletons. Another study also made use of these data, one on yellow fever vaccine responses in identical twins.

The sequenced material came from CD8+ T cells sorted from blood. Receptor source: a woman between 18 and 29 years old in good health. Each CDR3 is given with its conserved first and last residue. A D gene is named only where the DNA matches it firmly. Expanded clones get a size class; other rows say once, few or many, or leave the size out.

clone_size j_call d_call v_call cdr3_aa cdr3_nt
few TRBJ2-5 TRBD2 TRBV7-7 CASSLGHREGQYF TGTGCCAGCAGCTTAGGACATCGGGAGGGCCAGTACTTC
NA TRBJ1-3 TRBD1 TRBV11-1 CASSLTVPRQGHRFGNTIYF TGTGCCAGCAGCTTAACGGTCCCTCGACAGGGTCATCGGTTCGGAAACACCATATATTTT
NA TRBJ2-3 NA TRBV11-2 CASSFFNTDTQYF TGTGCCAGCAGCTTTTTTAACACAGATACGCAGTATTTT
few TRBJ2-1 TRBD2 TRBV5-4 CASSLGLAGHNEQFF TGTGCCAGCAGCTTGGGCCTAGCGGGGCACAATGAGCAGTTCTTC
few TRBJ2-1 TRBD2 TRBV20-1 CSARDRSGTSGMVWDNEQFF TGCAGTGCTAGAGATCGCTCCGGGACTAGCGGGATGGTTTGGGACAATGAGCAGTTCTTC
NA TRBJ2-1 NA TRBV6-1 CASTHQIEQGGKDNEQFF TGTGCCAGCACCCACCAGATCGAACAGGGAGGGAAGGACAATGAGCAGTTCTTC
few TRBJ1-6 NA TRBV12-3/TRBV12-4 CASSFIAGREVNSPLHF TGTGCCAGCAGTTTTATTGCGGGCAGGGAGGTCAATTCACCCCTCCACTTT
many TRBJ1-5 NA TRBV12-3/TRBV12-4 CASSLFGRLDNQPQHF TGTGCCAGCAGTTTGTTCGGGCGACTGGACAATCAGCCCCAGCATTTT
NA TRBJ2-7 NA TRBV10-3 CAISPTVDSYEQYF TGTGCCATCAGTCCGACAGTGGACTCCTACGAGCAGTACTTC
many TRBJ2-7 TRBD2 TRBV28 CASSRRLAGYEQYF TGTGCCAGCAGCCGGCGGCTAGCGGGATACGAGCAGTACTTC
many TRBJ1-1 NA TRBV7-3 CASSLSDTGNTEAFF TGTGCCAGCAGCTTATCGGACACGGGGAACACTGAAGCTTTCTTT
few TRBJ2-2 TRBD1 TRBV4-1 CASSHGTLFGDRGPTGELFF TGCGCCAGCAGCCACGGAACCTTATTTGGGGACAGGGGCCCCACCGGGGAGCTGTTTTTT
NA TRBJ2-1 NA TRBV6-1 CASSEVMGTVGDEQFF TGTGCCAGCAGTGAAGTAATGGGAACTGTGGGGGATGAGCAGTTCTTC
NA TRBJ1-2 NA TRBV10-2 CASSETQANYGYTF TGCGCCAGCAGTGAGACACAGGCTAACTATGGCTACACCTTC
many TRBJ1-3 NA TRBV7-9 CASQTGRFGNTIYF TGTGCCAGCCAGACAGGCCGCTTTGGAAACACCATATATTTT
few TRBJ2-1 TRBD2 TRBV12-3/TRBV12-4 CASSDLAGVYNEQFF TGTGCCAGCAGTGATCTAGCGGGAGTCTACAATGAGCAGTTCTTC
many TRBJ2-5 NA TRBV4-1 CASTAGPQETQYF TGCGCCAGCACTGCGGGACCCCAAGAGACCCAGTACTTC
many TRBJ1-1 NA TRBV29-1 CSVPENTEAFF TGCAGCGTACCAGAGAACACTGAAGCTTTCTTT
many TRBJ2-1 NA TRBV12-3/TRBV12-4 CASSPPAESSYNEQFF TGTGCCAGCAGTCCCCCAGCAGAGAGCTCCTACAATGAGCAGTTCTTC
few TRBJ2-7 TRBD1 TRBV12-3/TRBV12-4 CASTSDRDSYEQYF TGTGCCAGCACCTCGGACAGGGACAGCTACGAGCAGTACTTC
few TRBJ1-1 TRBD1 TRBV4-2 CASSEDTGTGDFNTEAFF TGTGCCAGCAGCGAAGATACCGGGACAGGGGACTTCAACACTGAAGCTTTCTTT
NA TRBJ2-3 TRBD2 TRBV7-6 CASSGQGPGGGLSTDTQYF TGTGCCAGCAGCGGCCAAGGACCGGGGGGGGGTTTAAGCACAGATACGCAGTATTTT
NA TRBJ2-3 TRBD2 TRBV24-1 CATSDTGLAGTDTQYF TGTGCCACCAGTGACACGGGGCTAGCGGGCACAGATACGCAGTATTTT
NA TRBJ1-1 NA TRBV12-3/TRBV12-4 CASSRSSTEAFF TGTGCCAGCAGCAGAAGCTCGACTGAAGCTTTCTTT
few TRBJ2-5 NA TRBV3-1 CASSQEPAGSLSLQETQYF TGTGCCAGCAGCCAAGAGCCAGCTGGAAGCCTTTCCCTACAAGAGACCCAGTACTTC
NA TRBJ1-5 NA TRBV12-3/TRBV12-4 CASSLRWGDSNQPQHF TGTGCCAGCAGTTTAAGGTGGGGCGATAGCAATCAGCCCCAGCATTTT
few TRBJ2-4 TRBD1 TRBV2 CASTDGTGYGKNIQYF TGTGCCAGCACCGACGGGACAGGGTACGGCAAAAACATTCAGTACTTC